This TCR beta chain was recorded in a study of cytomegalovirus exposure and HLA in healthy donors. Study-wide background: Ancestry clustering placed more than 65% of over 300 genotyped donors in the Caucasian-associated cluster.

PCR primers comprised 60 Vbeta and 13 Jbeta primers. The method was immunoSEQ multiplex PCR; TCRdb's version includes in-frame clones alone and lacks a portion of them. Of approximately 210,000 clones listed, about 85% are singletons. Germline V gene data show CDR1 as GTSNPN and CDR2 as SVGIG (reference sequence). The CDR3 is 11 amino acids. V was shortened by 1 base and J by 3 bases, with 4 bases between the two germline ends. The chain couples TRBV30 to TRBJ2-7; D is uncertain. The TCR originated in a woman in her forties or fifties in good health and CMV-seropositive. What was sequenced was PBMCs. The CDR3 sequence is CAWSAIYEQYF. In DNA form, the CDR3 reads TGTGCCTGGAGTGCCATCTACGAGCAGTACTTC.